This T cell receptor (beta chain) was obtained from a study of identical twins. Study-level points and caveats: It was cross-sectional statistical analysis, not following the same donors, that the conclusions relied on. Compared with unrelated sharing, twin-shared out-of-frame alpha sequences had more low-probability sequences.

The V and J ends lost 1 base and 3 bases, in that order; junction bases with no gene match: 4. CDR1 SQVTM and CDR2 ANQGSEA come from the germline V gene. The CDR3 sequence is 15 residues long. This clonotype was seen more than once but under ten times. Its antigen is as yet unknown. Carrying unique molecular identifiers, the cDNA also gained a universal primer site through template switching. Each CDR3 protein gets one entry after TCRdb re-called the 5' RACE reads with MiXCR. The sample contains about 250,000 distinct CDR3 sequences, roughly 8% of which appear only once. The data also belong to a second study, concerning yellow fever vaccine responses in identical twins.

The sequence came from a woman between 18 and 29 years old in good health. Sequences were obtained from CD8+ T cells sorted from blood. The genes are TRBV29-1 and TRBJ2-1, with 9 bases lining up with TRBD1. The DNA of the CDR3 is TGCAGCGTTGAAGCAGGACAGGGGTACTACAATGAGCAGTTCTTC. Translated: CSVEAGQGYYNEQFF.